Detailed here is one T cell receptor (beta chain). Its antigen is undetermined. The data derive from a study of tumor-infiltrating lymphocytes in localized non-small cell lung cancer. Findings and limits, study-wide: Available tissue quantity limited TCR sequencing to a patient subset. No link was found between tumor T-cell fraction and recurrence-free survival.

The repertoire was sequenced with immunoSEQ multiplex PCR; TCRdb's copy has only in-frame clones and lacks some. Of 10,000 or so clones in the sample, about 78% were seen once. Germline V CDR1 and CDR2: GTSNPN, SVGIG (reference sequence). The CDR3 totals 14 residues. Trimming removed 3 bases at V and 6 bases at J, with 16 bases between. This chain links TRBV30 with TRBJ2-3; TRBD2 might be the D (7 bases). The sample consisted of lung tumor tissue. The TCR comes from a human donor with non-small cell lung cancer. The CDR3 DNA is TGTGCCTGGAGGGGGATTCGGGGGGCCGATACGCAGTATTTT. Protein sequence: CAWRGIRGADTQYF. The full variable domain, rest sourced from reference TRBV30 and TRBJ2-3, is SQTIHQWPATLVQPVGSPLSLECTVEGTSNPNLYWYRQAAGRGLQLLFYSVGIGQISSEVPQNLSASRPQDRQFILSSKKLLLSDSGFYLCAWRGIRGADTQYFGPGTRLTVL.